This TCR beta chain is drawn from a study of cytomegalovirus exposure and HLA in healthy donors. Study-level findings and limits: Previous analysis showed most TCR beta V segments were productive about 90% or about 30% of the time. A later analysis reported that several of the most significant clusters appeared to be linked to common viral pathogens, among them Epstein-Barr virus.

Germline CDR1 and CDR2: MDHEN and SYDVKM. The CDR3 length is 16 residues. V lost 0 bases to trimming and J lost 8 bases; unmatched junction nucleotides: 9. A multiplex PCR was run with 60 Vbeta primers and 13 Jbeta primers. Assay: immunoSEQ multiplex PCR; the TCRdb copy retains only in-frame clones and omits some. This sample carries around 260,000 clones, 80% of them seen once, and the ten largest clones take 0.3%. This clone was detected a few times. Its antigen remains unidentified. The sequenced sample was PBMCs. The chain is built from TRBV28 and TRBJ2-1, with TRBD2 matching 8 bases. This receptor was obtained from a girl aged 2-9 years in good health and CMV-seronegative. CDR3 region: CASSLWAGGAGDEQFF. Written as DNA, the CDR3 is TGTGCCAGCAGTTTATGGGCCGGGGGGGCTGGCGATGAGCAGTTCTTC.